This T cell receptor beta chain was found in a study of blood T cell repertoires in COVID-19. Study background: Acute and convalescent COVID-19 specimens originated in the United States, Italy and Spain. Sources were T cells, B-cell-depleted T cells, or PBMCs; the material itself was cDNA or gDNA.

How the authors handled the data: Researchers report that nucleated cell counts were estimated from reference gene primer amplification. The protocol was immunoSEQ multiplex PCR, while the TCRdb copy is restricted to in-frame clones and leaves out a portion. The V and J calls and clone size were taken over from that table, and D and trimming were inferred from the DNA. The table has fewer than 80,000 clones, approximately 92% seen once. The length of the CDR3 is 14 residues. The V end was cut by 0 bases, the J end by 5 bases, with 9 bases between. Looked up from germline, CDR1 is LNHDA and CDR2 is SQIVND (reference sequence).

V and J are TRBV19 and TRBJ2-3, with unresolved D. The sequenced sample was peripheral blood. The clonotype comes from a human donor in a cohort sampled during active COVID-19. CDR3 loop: CASSIEGMGDTQYF. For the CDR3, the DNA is TGTGCCAGTAGTATAGAGGGCATGGGAGATACGCAGTATTTT.